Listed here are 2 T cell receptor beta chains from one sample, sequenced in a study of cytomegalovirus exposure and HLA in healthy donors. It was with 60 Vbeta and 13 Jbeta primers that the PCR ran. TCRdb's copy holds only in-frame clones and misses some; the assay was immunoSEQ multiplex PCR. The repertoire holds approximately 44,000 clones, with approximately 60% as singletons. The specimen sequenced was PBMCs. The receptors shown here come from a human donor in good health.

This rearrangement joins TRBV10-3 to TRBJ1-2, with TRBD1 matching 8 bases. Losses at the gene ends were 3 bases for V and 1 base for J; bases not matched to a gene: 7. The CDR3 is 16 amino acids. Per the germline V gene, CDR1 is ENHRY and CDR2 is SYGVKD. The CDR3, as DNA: TGTGCCATCAGTGAAAACCCCGGACAGGGTAACTATGGCTACACCTTC. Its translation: CAISENPGQGNYGYTF.

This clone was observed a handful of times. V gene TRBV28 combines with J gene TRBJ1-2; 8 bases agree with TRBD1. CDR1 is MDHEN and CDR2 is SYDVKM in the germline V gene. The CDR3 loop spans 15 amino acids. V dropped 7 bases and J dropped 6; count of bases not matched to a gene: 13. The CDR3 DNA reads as TGTGCCAGCAACAGAGAGACAGGGGCTTCGGATGGCTACACCTTC. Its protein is CASNRETGASDGYTF.